The source of this T cell receptor beta chain is a study of blood T cells in healthy people across ages. Trimming removed 4 bases from V and 4 bases from J; junction bases left unmatched: 12. This CDR3 is built from 16 residues. Germline CDR1 and CDR2: MNHEY and SMNVEV (reference sequence). A second PCR, run for about 7 to 12 cycles, used a sample-barcoded 5' primer plus a J-beta primer mix. Using its own MiXCR run on the 5' RACE reads, TCRdb lists one record per CDR3 protein. This repertoire shows roughly 1,500,000 distinct CDR3 sequences, 35% to 45% found once; its top ten account for 6.5% to 10%. Russia was home to the donors, healthy Caucasian individuals aged roughly 6 to 90.

This rearrangement joins TRBV27 to TRBJ1-2; 7 positions agree with TRBD1. The origin of this receptor is a woman between 18 and 30 years old in good health. The sample consisted of blood. The CDR3 nucleotides are TGTGCCAGCAGTTCCGGCAGGGGGAAGGCTAGCTATGGCTACACCTTC. Its protein is CASSSGRGKASYGYTF.